This T cell receptor beta chain was captured in a study of graft-versus-host responses after intestinal transplantation (dated by TCRdb to 2020 to 2022). Notes on the research overall: Multivisceral, liver-intestinal, or isolated intestinal transplants were received by the recipients. Every recipient was given anti-thymocyte globulin induction, followed by approximately three years of maintenance tacrolimus and steroids. Graft-versus-host and host-versus-graft alloreactive T cell clones were tracked in the graft, circulation and bone marrow after intestinal transplantation using bulk TCR-beta CDR3 sequencing. To identify alloreactive clones, pre-transplant mixed lymphocyte reaction products were sequenced and then compared with unstimulated pre-transplant donor and recipient T cells. Of the roughly 23 intestinal transplant recipients enrolled in the cohort, one of whom was a retransplant, 3 patients without pretransplant specimens were excluded. A peak of at least 4% donor T cells among recipient peripheral blood mononuclear cells was the definition used for donor T cell macrochimerism. Rather than being sequenced by the commercial service, samples from a few later patients were sequenced in-house on an Illumina MiSeq and processed with MiXCR.

Libraries came from the immunoSEQ multiplex PCR assay. For most patients, genomic DNA was isolated using the Qiagen DNeasy Blood and Tissue Kit and was shipped frozen to Adaptive Biotechnologies for TCR sequencing. High-throughput TCR-beta CDR3 sequencing of genomic DNA from most patients was performed by Adaptive Biotechnologies. The authors' analysis ran thus. TCR sequencing data for around 20 patients were retrieved from Adaptive's ImmunoSEQ software; three other patients were processed with MiXCR and VDJtools. CD4 versus CD8 sorting errors were corrected by removing sequences found in both subsets at a frequency ratio below 5:1. CDR3 nucleotide sequences shared between donor and recipient were removed because their origin could not be assigned. At least 2-fold expansion over unstimulated cells and a minimum CFSE-low frequency of 0.002% (template counts) or 0.001% (read counts) were required for clones to be classified as alloreactive. A clone was considered mappable if detected in the sequenced pre-transplant spleen, lymph node, or MLR CFSE-low populations of the donor or recipient. The cumulative frequency of alloreactive clones was calculated as a percentage of all sequences, weighted by copy number. TCRdb limited this immuneACCESS table to in-frame rearrangements with V and J called. A share of clones is missing; checked studies link under half to unresolved V genes, and the rest is unexplained. V, J and clone size were drawn from that table, and D and trimming were deduced from the DNA. The sample has around 100,000 clones on record, around nine tenths of them singletons. In total, the top ten clones hold about 0.2% of the sample.

The germline V gene provides CDR1 LGHNA and CDR2 YNFKEQ. The CDR3, cysteine through phenylalanine, is 18 amino acids long. The CDR3 DNA has 54 bases and is translated from base 1. Trimming removed 1 base from V and 9 bases from J; the gene matches leave 9 bases unexplained. The time point label of this sample denotes: cells obtained before transplantation from donor or recipient. CD3+CD4+ and CD3+CD8+ populations were FACS-sorted from unstimulated pre-transplant donor and recipient cells taken from spleen or lymph nodes. As for this clone: Its binding antigen is unknown. Nothing much larger sits one base from this clone, and base qualities are not available.

General study outcomes and caveats: GvH clones were detected in recipient bone marrow, and some of these GvH clones were observed earlier in ileal mucosa or blood, consistent with an intestinal mucosal origin. In the allografts of patients with donor T cell macrochimerism, GvH to HvG T cell clonal ratios were high. Early after transplant, peak levels of circulating GvH clones were associated with declines in HvG clones. The conclusions were limited by the relatively low number and heterogeneity of the intestinal transplant patients.

The source is a human donor who was the organ donor for an intestinal transplant. The sequences come from unstimulated CD4+ T cells sorted from spleen or lymph node cells, collected before transplant. The sequence is built from TRBV4-2 and TRBJ2-1; a stretch of 16 junction bases matches TRBD2. The CDR3: CASSQVSGLAGGLGEQFF. Read as DNA, the sequence is TGTGCCAGCAGCCAAGTTTCGGGACTAGCGGGAGGGCTCGGTGAGCAGTTCTTC.